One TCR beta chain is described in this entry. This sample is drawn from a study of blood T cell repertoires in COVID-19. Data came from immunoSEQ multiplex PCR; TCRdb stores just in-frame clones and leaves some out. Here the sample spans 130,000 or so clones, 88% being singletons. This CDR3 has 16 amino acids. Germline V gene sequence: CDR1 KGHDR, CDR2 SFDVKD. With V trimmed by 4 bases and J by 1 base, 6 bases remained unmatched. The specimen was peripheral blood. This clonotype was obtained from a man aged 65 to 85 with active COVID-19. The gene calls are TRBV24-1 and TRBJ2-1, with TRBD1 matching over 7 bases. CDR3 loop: CATSDPDRVSYNEQFF. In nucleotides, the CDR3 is TGTGCCACCAGTGACCCAGACAGGGTTTCCTACAATGAGCAGTTCTTC.